These 9 T cell receptor beta chains came from one sample sequenced in a study of T-cell memory formation after mild COVID-19. A single record per CDR3 protein comes from TCRdb applying MiXCR to the 5' RACE reads. The sample contains about 110,000 distinct CDR3 sequences, around a fifth of which appear only once. The sequencing input was PBMCs or a T cell subset sorted from them (not recorded which). These receptors all come from a man between 18 and 35 years old who had mild COVID-19 (a few samples of this study predate the infection). Cell type and time point are not known.

This rearrangement joins TRBV27 to TRBJ2-2; D ambiguous. CDR1 is MNHEY, CDR2 SMNVEV, per germline (reference sequence). This CDR3 contains 12 residues. The V end lost 8 bases, the J end lost 2 bases, and 6 bases lay between the germline ends. The CDR3 here is CASRPNTGELFF. In DNA form, the CDR3 reads TGTGCCAGCCGTCCCAACACCGGGGAGCTGTTTTTT.

This clonotype was counted a few times. V is TRBV6-5 and J is TRBJ1-2; no firm D call. Trimming pared 2 bases from V and 4 bases from J, leaving 8 bases between. Germline values: CDR1 MNHEY, CDR2 SVGAGI. The CDR3 is 13 residues long. For the CDR3, the DNA is TGTGCCAGCAGTTACAGGCCAGTCTATGGCTACACCTTC. Translation gives CASSYRPVYGYTF.

In its sample, this clonotype was seen a few times. The V call is TRBV9, the J call TRBJ2-1, with 10 bases aligning to TRBD2. Trimming removed 0 bases from V and 10 bases from J; junction bases left unmatched: 7. The V gene's germline CDR1 is SGDLS and CDR2 YYNGEE. The CDR3 extends over 15 amino acids. DNA of the CDR3: TGTGCCAGCAGCGTAGAAGGGACTAGCGCCGCCGAGCAGTTCTTC. Amino acids: CASSVEGTSAAEQFF. Looking up the rest from reference TRBV9 and TRBJ2-1 gives the full variable domain: DSGVTQTPKHLITATGQRVTLRCSPRSGDLSVYWYQQSLDQGLQFLIQYYNGEERAKGNILERFSAQQFPDLHSELNLSSLELGDSALYFCASSVEGTSAAEQFFGPGTRLTVL.

In this sample, this clonotype turned up many times. V is TRBV20-1 and J is TRBJ2-1, with 12 positions matching TRBD2. The CDR3 length is 15 residues. The germline V gene has CDR1 DFQATT and CDR2 SNEGSKA (reference sequence). After removal of 3 bases from V and 9 bases from J, the junction contained 9 bases not matched to a gene. The CDR3 reads CSASLASGGAAEQFF. DNA of the CDR3: TGCAGTGCTAGTCTGGCTAGCGGGGGGGCCGCTGAGCAGTTCTTC.

This clonotype has a single count. This chain connects TRBV29-1 to TRBJ1-1, with unresolved D. CDR3 length: 13 amino acids. V lost 7 bases and J 2 bases, leaving 14 bases between the germline ends. The germline CDR1 and CDR2 sequences are SQVTM and ANQGSEA. CDR3 bases: TGCAGCGCTGGGGTCCCGGGTAACACTGAAGCTTTCTTT. Its translation is CSAGVPGNTEAFF.

This clonotype came up a few times. The gene calls are TRBV6-5 and TRBJ1-1, with D hard to call. The CDR3 consists of 16 residues. Germline CDR1 and CDR2: MNHEY and SVGAGI. V lost 2 bases and J lost 4, with 17 bases in between. For the CDR3, the DNA is TGTGCCAGCAGTTACAGGGCAAACCGTCCTATCACTGAAGCTTTCTTT. Amino acid sequence: CASSYRANRPITEAFF.

The sample holds a few counts of this clonotype. The chain recombines TRBV2 with TRBJ1-1; no clear D gene. Germline values: CDR1 SNHLY, CDR2 FYNNEI. The length of the CDR3 is 11 residues. Trimming stripped 11 bases from V and 1 base from J, with 8 bases between. CDR3 DNA sequence: TGTGCCGTTAATGGGAACACTGAAGCTTTCTTT. Its protein is CAVNGNTEAFF.

The chain joins TRBV7-2 to TRBJ2-2; the D gene is possibly TRBD2 (6 bases). The germline gives CDR1 SGHTA, CDR2 FQGNSA. The CDR3 has 16 amino acids. Trimming took off 9 bases at V and 0 bases at J, with 17 bases between the two ends. CDR3 in DNA: TGTGCCAGGCCCTTACTGGGGGGTACGAACACCGGGGAGCTGTTTTTT. As protein: CARPLLGGTNTGELFF.

V is TRBV6-6 and J is TRBJ1-2; D is ambiguous. The germline V gene has CDR1 MNHNY and CDR2 SVGAGI (reference sequence). CDR3 length: 13 residues. V was cut by 5 bases and J by 7 bases, with 14 bases left in between. The CDR3 sequence: CASSPPSEGGYTF. The CDR3 region has the DNA TGTGCCAGCAGTCCCCCCAGCGAGGGTGGCTACACCTTC.